This T cell receptor (beta chain) was sequenced in a study of regulatory dendritic cells for organ transplantation. Study-wide findings and caveats: Resting memory CD8+ T cells held the most alloreactive clonotypes. Mature dendritic cells appeared to drive more memory CD8+ clonal expansion than regulatory ones. Naive CD4+ and CD8+ repertoires were highly diverse; memory CD8+ was most oligoclonal.

The germline V gene has CDR1 GTSNPN and CDR2 SVGIG (reference sequence). The ends were cut back, 5 bases at V and 1 base at J, with 9 bases in the middle. CDR3 length: 12 amino acids. Memory T cells were CD45RO+, naive were CD45RA+, sorted by FACS. Sequencing used immunoSEQ multiplex PCR; TCRdb keeps in-frame clones, though not all of them. The profile shows roughly 34,000 clones, about 89% of them singletons. This clone has just one count. The antigen is unknown. The chain uses TRBV30 and TRBJ2-7; a possible D gene is TRBD1 (6 bases). Sample: naive CD4+ T cells from blood. Subset of the sample: CD45RA+ naive T cells. The origin of this receptor is a human donor in good health. The CDR3 DNA reads as TGTGCCTGGGAAGGACAGTCCTACGAGCAGTACTTC. Translated, it gives CAWEGQSYEQYF.